The 27 T cell receptor beta chains below all came from one sample that was sequenced in a study of PD-L1 blockade in urothelial cancer. Documented time point: pretreatment peripheral blood. Data came from immunoSEQ multiplex PCR; TCRdb stores just in-frame clones and leaves some out. The table lists about 81,000 clones, just under 85% of them singletons. The source was PBMCs, collected around atezolizumab (anti-PD-L1) treatment. The origin of the receptors is a man aged 35-49 years with urothelial cancer.

V gene TRBV5-1 combines with J gene TRBJ2-2; 8 nucleotides line up with TRBD1. CDR3 length: 14 residues. In germline, CDR1 is SGHRS, CDR2 YFSETQ. Trimming at V came to 6 bases and at J to 2 bases, leaving 3 bases not matched to a gene. The CDR3 sequence: CASTTGDNTGELFF. Written as DNA, the CDR3 is TGCGCCAGCACGACAGGGGACAACACCGGGGAGCTGTTTTTT.

The V and J genes are TRBV9 and TRBJ2-7; 7 positions agree with TRBD1. The V segment lost 3 bases and the J segment 0 bases; nucleotides outside the gene matches: 6. The CDR3 runs 15 residues. CDR1 and CDR2 from the germline V gene are SGDLS and YYNGEE. CDR3 nucleotide sequence: TGTGCCAGCAGCGGTGGACAGGCGTACTCCTACGAGCAGTACTTC. This translates into CASSGGQAYSYEQYF.

J is TRBJ2-1 and V is TRBV11-3, with a weak D call TRBD2 (5 bases). This CDR3 has 14 amino acids. Germline values: CDR1 SGHNT, CDR2 YENEEA. V was clipped by 1 base and J by 5 bases, with 9 bases between them. CDR3: CASSLGTRNNEQFF. The CDR3 DNA reads TGTGCCAGCAGCTTAGGTACTAGGAACAATGAGCAGTTCTTC. Full variable domain (remainder filled in from reference TRBV11-3 and TRBJ2-1): EAGVVQSPRYKIIEKKQPVAFWCNPISGHNTLYWYLQNLGQGPELLIRYENEEAVDDSQLPKDRFSAERLKGVDSTLKIQPAELGDSAVYLCASSLGTRNNEQFFGPGTRLTVL.

This chain links TRBV6-5 with TRBJ2-2, with 7 nucleotides matching TRBD1. V dropped 5 bases and J dropped 0; count of bases not matched to a gene: 3. The CDR3 has 15 amino acids. Germline V CDR1 and CDR2: MNHEY, SVGAGI. CDR3 residues: CASSQQGTNTGELFF. In DNA form, the CDR3 reads TGTGCCAGCAGTCAACAGGGGACGAACACCGGGGAGCTGTTTTTT.

The J gene is TRBJ1-5, the V gene TRBV28; D ambiguous. This CDR3 is built from 15 residues. Germline CDR1 MDHEN, CDR2 SYDVKM. V lost 3 bases to trimming and J lost 9 bases, with 18 bases between them. The CDR3, as DNA: TGTGCCAGCAGTTTCAGGCGGGTTCGTTATCTGCCCCAGCATTTT. Amino acids: CASSFRRVRYLPQHF.

The genes are TRBV9 and TRBJ2-5; 7 positions match TRBD2. Germline lookup yields CDR1 SGDLS and CDR2 YYNGEE. J was trimmed by 5 bases and V by 0 bases; bases with no gene match: 7. The CDR3 runs 15 residues. CDR3 nucleotide sequence: TGTGCCAGCAGCGTAGAGGGAGGGGTGGGGGAGACCCAGTACTTC. It is translated as CASSVEGGVGETQYF.

The V call is TRBV27, the J call TRBJ1-5; D unclear. Per the germline V gene, CDR1 is MNHEY and CDR2 is SMNVEV (reference sequence). Trimming pared 4 bases from V and 7 bases from J, leaving 11 bases between. The CDR3 is 13 amino acids. CDR3 sequence: CASSSIRHQPQHF. The DNA for the CDR3 is TGTGCCAGCAGTTCTATTCGTCACCAGCCCCAGCATTTT.

The V call is TRBV20-1, the J call TRBJ2-7; TRBD2 is a possible D gene (5 bases). Trimming took 6 bases from V and 6 from J, leaving 12 bases between them. CDR1 DFQATT and CDR2 SNEGSKA come from the germline V gene (reference sequence). The CDR3 covers 11 residues. CDR3 in amino acids: CSARLAVEQYF. The CDR3 DNA reads as TGCAGTGCCCGGCTAGCAGTCGAGCAGTACTTC.

The chain couples TRBV28 to TRBJ1-4; D uncertain. V lost 6 bases to trimming and J lost 4 bases, with 18 bases between them. Germline values: CDR1 MDHEN, CDR2 SYDVKM. The CDR3 spans 16 residues. The CDR3 region is CASSSTYGDYNEKLFF. CDR3 DNA: TGTGCCAGCAGCTCAACCTACGGCGACTATAATGAAAAACTGTTTTTT.

This clone has only a few counts. The chain recombines TRBV7-2 with TRBJ2-2; 14 positions agree with TRBD2. The CDR3 has 17 residues. Trimming at V came to 4 bases and at J to 2 bases, leaving 3 bases not matched to a gene. Per germline, CDR1 SGHTA and CDR2 FQGNSA. The CDR3 reads CASSWGLAGVNTGELFF. The CDR3 nucleotides are TGTGCCAGCAGCTGGGGACTAGCGGGAGTAAACACCGGGGAGCTGTTTTTT.

The CDR3 nucleotides are TGTGCCAGCCGGAGACTAGCGGGGAACAATGAGCAGTTCTTC. The encoded protein is CASRRLAGNNEQFF. The V and J genes are TRBV2 and TRBJ2-1, with 11 bases fitting TRBD2. The CDR3 totals 14 residues. Germline V gives CDR1 SNHLY, CDR2 FYNNEI. V gave up 8 bases and J gave up 5 bases; unmatched junction bases: 5. The full variable domain, with the rest looked up from reference TRBV2 and TRBJ2-1, is EPEVTQTPSHQVTQMGQEVILRCVPISNHLYFYWYRQILGQKVEFLVSFYNNEISEKSEIFDDQFSVERPDGSNFTLKIRSTKLEDSAMYFCASRRLAGNNEQFFGPGTRLTVL.

The rearrangement uses TRBV28 and TRBJ1-2; 7 nucleotides line up with TRBD1. The germline V gene encodes CDR1 MDHEN and CDR2 SYDVKM. With 6 bases clipped from V and 2 bases from J, the junction kept 3 bases outside the gene matches. CDR3 length: 13 amino acids. CDR3 sequence: CASRPGGNYGYTF. DNA of the CDR3: TGTGCCAGCAGACCAGGGGGAAACTATGGCTACACCTTC.

V is TRBV10-3 and J is TRBJ2-1; 10 nucleotides agree with TRBD2. This CDR3 spans 13 amino acids. Trimming took 7 bases from V and 9 from J; bases not matched to a gene: 6. CDR1 is ENHRY, CDR2 SYGVKD, per germline. The CDR3 DNA is TGTGCCATCAAGCTAGCGGGAGAGGGTGAGCAGTTCTTC. As protein: CAIKLAGEGEQFF.

The chain has TRBV18 and TRBJ2-3, with 12 bases that match TRBD2. V gave up 6 bases and J gave up 2 bases; unmatched junction bases: 3. The CDR3 loop spans 15 amino acids. Germline loops: CDR1 KGHSH, CDR2 LQKENI. The CDR3 spells CASSLAGGPTDTQYF. The CDR3 DNA reads TGTGCCAGCTCGCTAGCGGGAGGGCCCACAGATACGCAGTATTTT.

This chain connects TRBV5-4 to TRBJ2-3, with D tentatively TRBD2 (5 bases). V was clipped by 5 bases and J by 4 bases, with 17 bases between them. The CDR3 has 15 residues. In germline, CDR1 is SGHNT, CDR2 YYREEE (reference sequence). The DNA of the CDR3 is TGTGCCAGCAGGGGAGACTTCTTACGCGCAGATACGCAGTATTTT. Its translation: CASRGDFLRADTQYF.

The rearrangement links TRBV23-1 to TRBJ2-5, with D possibly matching TRBD2 (5 bases). TRBV23-1 counts as an open reading frame of uncertain function. CDR3 size: 13 residues. The V end lost 6 bases, the J end lost 5 bases, and 13 bases lay between the germline ends. CDR3 sequence (DNA): TGCGCCAGCAGCCAAACGGGGTGTGAGACCCAGTACTTC. Protein product: CASSQTGCETQYF.

In its sample, this clone was seen once. The genes are TRBV7-2 and TRBJ2-2, with 7 bases that match TRBD2. The CDR3 runs 15 residues. Germline CDR1 and CDR2: SGHTA and FQGNSA. V lost 4 bases and J lost 6; bases outside the gene matches: 8. This chain's CDR3 is CASSSLGGGPGELFF. Here the CDR3 DNA reads TGTGCCAGCAGCTCGCTGGGGGGAGGGCCCGGGGAGCTGTTTTTT.

This sequence joins TRBV4-2 and TRBJ2-5; TRBD2 matches 7 bases. The germline V gene has CDR1 LGHNA and CDR2 YNFKEQ. V trimming: 0 bases; J trimming: 5 bases; junction bases outside the gene matches: 9. The CDR3 runs 16 residues. CDR3 in DNA: TGTGCCAGCAGCCAAGATGGCGGGACTAACGGGGAGACCCAGTACTTC. Translating it yields CASSQDGGTNGETQYF.

The rearrangement links TRBV9 to TRBJ2-1, with 7 bases fitting TRBD1. The CDR3 has 16 residues. The J segment lost 3 bases and the V segment lost 0 bases, leaving 6 bases of the junction unmatched. From germline, CDR1 is SGDLS and CDR2 YYNGEE. CDR3 region: CASSVELGTDYNEQFF. The CDR3 coding sequence is TGTGCCAGCAGCGTAGAGTTAGGGACAGACTACAATGAGCAGTTCTTC.

The chain is built from TRBV18 and TRBJ2-1; 7 nucleotides agree with TRBD2. There are 15 residues in the CDR3. Trimming removed 2 bases from V and 9 bases from J; junction bases left unmatched: 10. From germline, CDR1 is KGHSH and CDR2 LQKENI. The CDR3 DNA is TGTGCCAGCTCACCAGGGACTACCGCGGAATTTGAGCAGTTCTTC. Its protein is CASSPGTTAEFEQFF.

This rearrangement joins TRBV12-2 to TRBJ2-2; TRBD1 is taken as the D call from the table, unchecked against the DNA. TRBV12-2 is a pseudogene. The CDR3 runs to 18 residues. CDR3 DNA sequence: TGTGCAAGTCGCTCGGTGTGGTCCGGGACAGGGCAGGGCGGGGAGCTGTTTTTT. This translates into CASRSVWSGTGQGGELFF.

This clone occurred once. The genes are TRBV18 and TRBJ2-5, with 10 bases that match TRBD2. This CDR3 region has 18 residues. The germline V gene has CDR1 KGHSH and CDR2 LQKENI. V was pared by 4 bases and J by 2 bases, with 13 bases of the junction left unmatched. This CDR3 is CASSRSVAGGVPQETQYF. CDR3 DNA sequence: TGTGCCAGCTCACGAAGTGTAGCGGGAGGAGTACCACAAGAGACCCAGTACTTC. The whole variable domain, remainder taken from reference TRBV18 and TRBJ2-5, is NAGVMQNPRHLVRRRGQEARLRCSPMKGHSHVYWYRQLPEEGLKFMVYLQKENIIDESGMPKERFSAEFPKEGPSILRIQQVVRGDSAAYFCASSRSVAGGVPQETQYFGPGTRLLVL.

J is TRBJ2-7 and V is TRBV27; 11 positions agree with TRBD2. The CDR3 extends over 15 amino acids. J was trimmed by 4 bases and V by 4 bases; bases with no gene match: 6. CDR1 is MNHEY, CDR2 SMNVEV, per germline (reference sequence). CDR3 amino acids: CASSSPGLAAYEQYF. In DNA, the CDR3 is TGTGCCAGCAGTTCCCCGGGACTAGCGGCTTACGAGCAGTACTTC.

The chain employs TRBV4-1 and TRBJ2-6, with a weak D call TRBD2 (5 bases). The V end lost 6 bases, the J end lost 0 bases, and 15 bases lay between the germline ends. Germline V gene lookup returns CDR1 MGHRA and CDR2 YSYEKL. The CDR3 loop spans 17 amino acids. The CDR3, as DNA: TGCGCCAGCAGAAATTCGAAAGGGAGCTCTGGGGCCAACGTCCTGACTTTC. Translation gives CASRNSKGSSGANVLTF.

The J gene is TRBJ2-5, the V gene TRBV28, with 8 bases that match TRBD2. With V trimmed by 5 bases and J by 7 bases, 12 bases remained unmatched. The CDR3 is made up of 15 amino acids. Germline values: CDR1 MDHEN, CDR2 SYDVKM. CDR3 amino acids: CASSPVGAGGGTQYF. The CDR3 bases are TGTGCCAGCAGTCCCGTCGGGGCGGGGGGCGGGACCCAGTACTTC.

The CDR3 here is CASSLESVAFSYNEQFF. The CDR3 DNA reads TGTGCCAGCAGCTTAGAGTCGGTAGCTTTTTCCTACAATGAGCAGTTCTTC. The chain has TRBV7-2 and TRBJ2-1; D call uncertain. This CDR3 is 17 amino acids long. V lost 1 base and J lost 1, with 14 bases in between. Germline V gene data show CDR1 as SGHTA and CDR2 as FQGNSA.

This rearrangement joins TRBV18 to TRBJ2-3, with D possibly matching TRBD1 (6 bases). The V end lost 3 bases, the J end lost 0 bases, and 7 bases lay between the germline ends. The CDR3 extends over 14 amino acids. Germline lookup yields CDR1 KGHSH and CDR2 LQKENI. For the CDR3, the DNA is TGTGCCAGCTCACCGGGGGCTAGCACAGATACGCAGTATTTT. Translated, it gives CASSPGASTDTQYF.